This passage covers 6 T cell receptor beta chains from one sample sequenced in a study of beta chain features in type 1 diabetes. Study-wide results and limits: Moderate but significant shortening of TCRB CDR3s was recorded in all four CD4+ subsets from Type 1 diabetes patients.

Antigens of these TCRs are unknown. Every bit of the isolated RNA underwent reverse transcription, so sequencing read expressed TCRB transcripts. Only in-frame clones appear in the TCRdb table, and some are missing; sequencing was by immunoSEQ multiplex PCR. The sample has tens of thousands of clones, around 60% seen once; the top ten hold approximately 0.3%. Sequencing was carried out using stem cell memory CD4+ T cells from blood. These TCRs come from a woman in her thirties with type 1 diabetes.

The V call is TRBV25-1, the J call TRBJ2-3, with 7 bases matching TRBD1. Looked up from germline, CDR1 is MGHDK and CDR2 is SYGVNS. This CDR3 is 15 amino acids long. V lost 3 bases, J lost 5 bases, and 8 bases stayed unmatched. CDR3 DNA: TGTGCCAGCAGTGATCTTGGGCAGGGGGTAGATACGCAGTATTTT. It is translated as CASSDLGQGVDTQYF.

The rearrangement joins TRBV7-3 to TRBJ2-1; 8 nucleotides match TRBD1. Germline V gene data show CDR1 as SGHTA and CDR2 as FQGTGA. J lost 3 bases, V lost 4 bases, and 5 bases had no gene match. CDR3 length equals 15 residues. CDR3 sequence: CASSSGQALYNEQFF. The CDR3 DNA sequence: TGTGCCAGCAGCTCGGGACAGGCCCTCTACAATGAGCAGTTCTTC. The full variable domain, rest sourced from reference TRBV7-3 and TRBJ2-1, is GAGVSQTPSNKVTEKGKYVELRCDPISGHTALYWYRQSLGQGPEFLIYFQGTGAADDSGLPNDRFFAVRPEGSVSTLKIQRTERGDSAVYLCASSSGQALYNEQFFGPGTRLTVL.

The chain links TRBV18 to TRBJ2-7; a weak D match, TRBD2 (5 bases). The V end lost 1 base, the J end lost 1 base, and 5 bases lay between the germline ends. CDR1 is KGHSH, CDR2 LQKENI, per germline. CDR3 length: 13 residues. As DNA, the CDR3 is TGTGCCAGCTCACCACGCGGGTCCTACGAGCAGTACTTC. Its translation: CASSPRGSYEQYF. The full variable domain, in which reference TRBV18 and TRBJ2-7 provide the parts outside the CDR3, is NAGVMQNPRHLVRRRGQEARLRCSPMKGHSHVYWYRQLPEEGLKFMVYLQKENIIDESGMPKERFSAEFPKEGPSILRIQQVVRGDSAAYFCASSPRGSYEQYFGPGTRLTVT.

The J gene is TRBJ2-7, the V gene TRBV13; D not certain. CDR3 length: 17 amino acids. V lost 5 bases and J 0 bases, leaving 20 bases between the germline ends. CDR1 is PRHDT, CDR2 FYEKMQ, per germline (reference sequence). The CDR3 reads CASSPPPAAYYSYEQYF. The CDR3 coding sequence is TGTGCCAGCAGCCCACCCCCCGCGGCTTACTACTCCTACGAGCAGTACTTC.

The rearrangement uses TRBV25-1 and TRBJ2-3; TRBD1 matches at 9 bases. Germline CDR1 reads MGHDK; CDR2 reads SYGVNS. The J segment lost 2 bases and the V segment lost 0 bases, leaving 6 bases of the junction unmatched. CDR3 size: 17 residues. The CDR3 spells CASSEYPGQGYTDTQYF. Written as DNA, the CDR3 is TGTGCCAGCAGTGAATACCCGGGACAGGGATACACAGATACGCAGTATTTT.

V gene TRBV6-5 combines with J gene TRBJ1-1; unclear D gene. In germline, CDR1 is MNHEY, CDR2 SVGAGI. The V end lost 6 bases, the J end lost 0 bases, and 8 bases lay between the germline ends. This CDR3 spans 13 amino acids. CDR3 sequence: CASRYQVNTEAFF. CDR3 sequence (DNA): TGTGCCAGCAGATACCAGGTGAACACTGAAGCTTTCTTT.